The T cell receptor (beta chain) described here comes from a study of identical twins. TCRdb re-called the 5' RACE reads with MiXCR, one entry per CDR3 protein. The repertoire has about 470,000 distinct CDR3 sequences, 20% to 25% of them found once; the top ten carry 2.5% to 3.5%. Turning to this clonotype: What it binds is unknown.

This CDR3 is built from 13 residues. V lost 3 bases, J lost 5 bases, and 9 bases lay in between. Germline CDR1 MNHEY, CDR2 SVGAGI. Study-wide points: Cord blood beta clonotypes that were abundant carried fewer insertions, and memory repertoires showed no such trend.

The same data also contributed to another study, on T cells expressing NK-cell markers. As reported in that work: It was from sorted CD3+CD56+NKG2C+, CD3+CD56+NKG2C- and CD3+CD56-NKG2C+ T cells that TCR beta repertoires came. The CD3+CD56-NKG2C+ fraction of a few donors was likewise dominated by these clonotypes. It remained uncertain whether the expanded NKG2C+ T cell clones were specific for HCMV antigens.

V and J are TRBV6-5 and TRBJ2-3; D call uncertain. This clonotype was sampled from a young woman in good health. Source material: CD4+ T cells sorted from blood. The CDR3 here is CASSYSRLDTQYF. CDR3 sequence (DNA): TGTGCCAGCAGTTATTCGCGACTAGATACGCAGTATTTT.